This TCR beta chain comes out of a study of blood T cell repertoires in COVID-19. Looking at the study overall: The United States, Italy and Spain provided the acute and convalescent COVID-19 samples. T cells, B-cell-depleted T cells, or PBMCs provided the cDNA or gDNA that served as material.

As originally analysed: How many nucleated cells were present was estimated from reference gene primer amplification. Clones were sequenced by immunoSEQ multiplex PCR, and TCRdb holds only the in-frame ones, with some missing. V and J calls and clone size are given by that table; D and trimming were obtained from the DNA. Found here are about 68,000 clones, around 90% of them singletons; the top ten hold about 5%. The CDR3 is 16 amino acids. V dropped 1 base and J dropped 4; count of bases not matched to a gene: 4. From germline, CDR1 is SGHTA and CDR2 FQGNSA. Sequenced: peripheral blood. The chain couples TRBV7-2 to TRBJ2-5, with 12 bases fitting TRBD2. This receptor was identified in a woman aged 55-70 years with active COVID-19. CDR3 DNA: TGTGCCAGCAGCTTAGGACTAGCGGGAGCCTCAGAGACCCAGTACTTC. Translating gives CASSLGLAGASETQYF. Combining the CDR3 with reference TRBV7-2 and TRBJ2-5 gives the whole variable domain GAGVSQSPSNKVTEKGKDVELRCDPISGHTALYWYRQSLGQGLEFLIYFQGNSAPDKSGLPSDRFSAERTGGSVSTLTIQRTQQEDSAVYLCASSLGLAGASETQYFGPGTRLLVL.